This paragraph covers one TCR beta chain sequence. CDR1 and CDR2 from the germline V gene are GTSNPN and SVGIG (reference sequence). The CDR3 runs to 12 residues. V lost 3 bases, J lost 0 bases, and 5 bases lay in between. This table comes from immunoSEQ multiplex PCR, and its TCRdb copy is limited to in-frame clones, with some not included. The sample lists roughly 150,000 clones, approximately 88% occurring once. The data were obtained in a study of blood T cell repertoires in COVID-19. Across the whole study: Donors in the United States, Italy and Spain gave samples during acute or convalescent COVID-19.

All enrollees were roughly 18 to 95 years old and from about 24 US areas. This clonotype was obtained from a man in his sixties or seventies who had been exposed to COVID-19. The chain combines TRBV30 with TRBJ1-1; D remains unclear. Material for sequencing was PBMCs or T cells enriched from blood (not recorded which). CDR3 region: CAWRALNTEAFF. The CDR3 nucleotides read TGTGCCTGGAGGGCCCTGAACACTGAAGCTTTCTTT. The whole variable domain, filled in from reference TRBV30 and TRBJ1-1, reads SQTIHQWPATLVQPVGSPLSLECTVEGTSNPNLYWYRQAAGRGLQLLFYSVGIGQISSEVPQNLSASRPQDRQFILSSKKLLLSDSGFYLCAWRALNTEAFFGQGTRLTVV.